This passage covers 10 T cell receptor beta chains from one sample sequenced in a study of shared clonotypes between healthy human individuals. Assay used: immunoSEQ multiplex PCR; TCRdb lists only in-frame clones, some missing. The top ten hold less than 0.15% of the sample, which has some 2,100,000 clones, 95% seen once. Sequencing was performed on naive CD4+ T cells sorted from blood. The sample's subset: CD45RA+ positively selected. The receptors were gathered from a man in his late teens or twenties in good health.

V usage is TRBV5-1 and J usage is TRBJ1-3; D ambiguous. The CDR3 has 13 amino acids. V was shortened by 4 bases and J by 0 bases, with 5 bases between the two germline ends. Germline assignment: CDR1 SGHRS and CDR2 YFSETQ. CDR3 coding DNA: TGCGCCAGCAGCCGAAGCTCTGGAAACACCATATATTTT. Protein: CASSRSSGNTIYF. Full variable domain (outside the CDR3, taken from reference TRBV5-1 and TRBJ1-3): KAGVTQTPRYLIKTRGQQVTLSCSPISGHRSVSWYQQTPGQGLQFLFEYFSETQRNKGNFPGRFSGRQFSNSRSEMNVSTLELGDSALYLCASSRSSGNTIYFGEGSWLTVV.

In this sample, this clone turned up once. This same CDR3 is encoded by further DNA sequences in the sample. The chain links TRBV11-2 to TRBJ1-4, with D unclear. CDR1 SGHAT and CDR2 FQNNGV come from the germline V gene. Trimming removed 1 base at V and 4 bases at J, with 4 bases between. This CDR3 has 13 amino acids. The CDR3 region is CASSLGVNEKLFF. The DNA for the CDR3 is TGTGCCAGCAGCTTAGGTGTTAATGAAAAACTGTTTTTT.

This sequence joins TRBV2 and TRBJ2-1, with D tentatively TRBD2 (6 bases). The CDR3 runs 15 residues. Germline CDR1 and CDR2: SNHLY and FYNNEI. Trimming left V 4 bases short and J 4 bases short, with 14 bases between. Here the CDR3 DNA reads TGTGCCAGCAGTGCACTCCCTGCGGGATACAATGAGCAGTTCTTC. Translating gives CASSALPAGYNEQFF.

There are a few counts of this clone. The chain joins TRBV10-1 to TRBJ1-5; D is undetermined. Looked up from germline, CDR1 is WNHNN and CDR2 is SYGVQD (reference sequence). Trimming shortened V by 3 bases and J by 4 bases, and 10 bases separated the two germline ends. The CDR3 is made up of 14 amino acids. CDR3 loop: CASSDGSVNQPQHF. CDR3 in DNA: TGCGCCAGCAGTGACGGGTCGGTGAATCAGCCCCAGCATTTT.

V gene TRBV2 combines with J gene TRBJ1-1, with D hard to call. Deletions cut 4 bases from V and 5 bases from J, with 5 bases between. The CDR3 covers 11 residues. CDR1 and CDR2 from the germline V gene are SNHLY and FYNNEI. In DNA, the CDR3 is TGTGCCAGCAGTGGTTGGACTGAAGCTTTCTTT. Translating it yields CASSGWTEAFF.

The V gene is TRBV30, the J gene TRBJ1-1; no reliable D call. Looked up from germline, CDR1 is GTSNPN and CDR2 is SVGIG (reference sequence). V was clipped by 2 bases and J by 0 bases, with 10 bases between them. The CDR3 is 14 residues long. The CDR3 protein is CAWSPTSMNTEAFF. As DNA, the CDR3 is TGTGCCTGGAGTCCTACGTCCATGAACACTGAAGCTTTCTTT.

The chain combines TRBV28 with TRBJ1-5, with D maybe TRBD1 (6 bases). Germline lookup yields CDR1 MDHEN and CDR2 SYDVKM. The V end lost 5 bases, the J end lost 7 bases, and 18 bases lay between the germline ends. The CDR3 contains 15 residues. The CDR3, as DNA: TGTGCCAGCAGTCCAACCAGGGGTCGGGGACAGCCCCAGCATTTT. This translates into CASSPTRGRGQPQHF. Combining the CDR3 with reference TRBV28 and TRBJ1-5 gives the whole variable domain DVKVTQSSRYLVKRTGEKVFLECVQDMDHENMFWYRQDPGLGLRLIYFSYDVKMKEKGDIPEGYSVSREKKERFSLILESASTNQTSMYLCASSPTRGRGQPQHFGDGTRLSIL.

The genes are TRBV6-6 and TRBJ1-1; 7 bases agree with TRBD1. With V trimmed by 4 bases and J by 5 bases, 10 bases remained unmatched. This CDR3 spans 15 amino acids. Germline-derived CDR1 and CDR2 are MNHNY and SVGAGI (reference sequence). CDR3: CASSSRSGGGTEAFF. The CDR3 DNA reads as TGTGCCAGCAGTTCCCGGTCAGGGGGAGGGACTGAAGCTTTCTTT.

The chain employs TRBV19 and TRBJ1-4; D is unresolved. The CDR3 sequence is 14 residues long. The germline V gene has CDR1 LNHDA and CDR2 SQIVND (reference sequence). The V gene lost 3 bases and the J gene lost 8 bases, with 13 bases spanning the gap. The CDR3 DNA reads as TGTGCCAGTAGTATTGGGCAGTCGAGGGAAAAACTGTTTTTT. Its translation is CASSIGQSREKLFF. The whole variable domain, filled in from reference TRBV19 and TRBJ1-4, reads DGGITQSPKYLFRKEGQNVTLSCEQNLNHDAMYWYRQDPGQGLRLIYYSQIVNDFQKGDIAEGYSVSREKKESFPLTVTSAQKNPTAFYLCASSIGQSREKLFFGSGTQLSVL.

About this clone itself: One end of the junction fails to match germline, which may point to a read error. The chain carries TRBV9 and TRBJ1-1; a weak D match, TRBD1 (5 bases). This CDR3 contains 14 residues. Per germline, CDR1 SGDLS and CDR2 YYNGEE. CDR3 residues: CASRVGVSNTEAFF. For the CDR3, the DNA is TGTGCCAGCAGGGTAGGGGTCTCGAACACTGAAGCTTTCTTT.